Listed here are 17 T cell receptor beta chains from one sample, sequenced in a study of OX40 agonist ivuxolimab in advanced cancers. Assay: immunoSEQ multiplex PCR; the TCRdb copy retains only in-frame clones and omits some. The sample shows tens of thousands of clones, approximately 85% of them seen only once. Here the sequenced sample was CD4+ or CD8+ T cells sorted from blood, taken in a trial of the OX40 agonist ivuxolimab. The source of these receptors is an adult with an advanced solid tumor such as melanoma, head and neck, liver or kidney cancer.

The chain has TRBV5-1 and TRBJ2-7; possibly TRBD2 for D (6 bases). Trimming pared 6 bases from V and 7 bases from J, leaving 14 bases between. The CDR3 has 12 residues. The germline V gene has CDR1 SGHRS and CDR2 YFSETQ. CDR3 sequence (DNA): TGCGCCAGCAAAAACCCCGCGGGGGAGCAGTACTTC. Translating it yields CASKNPAGEQYF. The whole variable domain, remainder taken from reference TRBV5-1 and TRBJ2-7, is KAGVTQTPRYLIKTRGQQVTLSCSPISGHRSVSWYQQTPGQGLQFLFEYFSETQRNKGNFPGRFSGRQFSNSRSEMNVSTLELGDSALYLCASKNPAGEQYFGPGTRLTVT.

The J gene is TRBJ2-5, the V gene TRBV7-9; D is unclear. The germline V and J ends were trimmed by 4 bases and 2 bases, with 14 bases remaining between them. The germline V gene encodes CDR1 SEHNR and CDR2 FQNEAQ (reference sequence). The CDR3 contains 15 residues. The CDR3: CASSYLTSQQETQYF. The CDR3 nucleotides read TGTGCCAGCAGCTACTTGACGTCCCAGCAAGAGACCCAGTACTTC.

In its sample, this clone was seen once. J is TRBJ1-6 and V is TRBV30, with a tentative D call TRBD1 (6 bases). This CDR3 region has 14 residues. V was shortened by 5 bases and J by 6 bases, with 14 bases between the two germline ends. CDR1 and CDR2 (germline): GTSNPN, SVGIG (reference sequence). This chain's CDR3 is CAWATGRGNSPLHF. DNA of the CDR3: TGTGCCTGGGCGACAGGACGGGGTAATTCACCCCTCCACTTT.

Note on this clone: Other DNA sequences in the sample encode the same CDR3. The gene calls are TRBV27 and TRBJ2-1, with D uncertain. This CDR3 has 11 residues. With 3 bases removed from V and 3 bases from J, the gap between germline ends came to 0 bases. Germline V gene lookup returns CDR1 MNHEY and CDR2 SMNVEV (reference sequence). The CDR3 protein is CASSFYNEQFF. Here the CDR3 DNA reads TGTGCCAGCAGTTTCTACAATGAGCAGTTCTTC.

This chain uses TRBV25-1 with TRBJ1-4; D unresolved. V was cut by 7 bases and J by 4 bases, with 13 bases left in between. This CDR3 spans 14 amino acids. In germline, CDR1 is MGHDK, CDR2 SYGVNS. As DNA, the CDR3 is TGTGCCAGCATGAGAGACGGCATTAATGAAAAACTGTTTTTT. Residues: CASMRDGINEKLFF.

The chain joins TRBV9 to TRBJ2-6; 15 nucleotides match TRBD2. Germline-derived CDR1 and CDR2 are SGDLS and YYNGEE. This CDR3 contains 23 residues. V lost 0 bases and J lost 2; bases outside the gene matches: 15. The DNA for the CDR3 is TGTGCCAGCAGCGTAGGAAGGACTAGCGGGAGGGCCGGTAGTTCACCTGGGGCCAACGTCCTGACTTTC. This gives the protein CASSVGRTSGRAGSSPGANVLTF.

The rearrangement joins TRBV7-2 to TRBJ1-1; D is unclear. The CDR3 contains 13 residues. V was shortened by 5 bases and J by 4 bases, with 11 bases between the two germline ends. From germline, CDR1 is SGHTA and CDR2 FQGNSA. CDR3 residues: CASSPTKSTEAFF. CDR3 nucleotide sequence: TGTGCCAGCAGCCCAACAAAGAGCACTGAAGCTTTCTTT.

V is TRBV6-5 and J is TRBJ2-7; D uncertain. V dropped 2 bases and J dropped 5 bases, with 7 bases sitting between them. CDR3 length: 12 amino acids. CDR1 is MNHEY and CDR2 is SVGAGI in the germline V gene. CDR3 region: CASSYGRNEQYF. For the CDR3, the DNA is TGTGCCAGCAGTTACGGTAGGAACGAGCAGTACTTC.

This chain connects TRBV9 to TRBJ2-3; 7 positions agree with TRBD2. This CDR3 is built from 15 residues. V shed 1 base and J 0 bases; nucleotides not matched to a gene: 2. CDR1 and CDR2 from the germline V gene are SGDLS and YYNGEE. The CDR3 DNA reads TGTGCCAGCAGCGTAAGCGGGGCTAGCACAGATACGCAGTATTTT. Amino acids: CASSVSGASTDTQYF. Variable domain in full (rest from reference TRBV9 and TRBJ2-3): DSGVTQTPKHLITATGQRVTLRCSPRSGDLSVYWYQQSLDQGLQFLIQYYNGEERAKGNILERFSAQQFPDLHSELNLSSLELGDSALYFCASSVSGASTDTQYFGPGTRLTVL.

The chain recombines TRBV10-1 with TRBJ2-7, with TRBD1 matching 8 bases. Germline assignment: CDR1 WNHNN and CDR2 SYGVQD (reference sequence). The CDR3 loop spans 15 amino acids. V lost 0 bases and J lost 7; bases outside the gene matches: 8. CDR3 nucleotide sequence: TGCGCCAGCAGTGAGTCGCGCGGACAGGGTCGGGAGCAGTACTTC. Amino acid sequence: CASSESRGQGREQYF.

The gene calls are TRBV4-1 and TRBJ2-1; the match to TRBD1 covers 7 bases. The CDR3 runs 18 residues. With 1 base clipped from V and 2 bases from J, the junction kept 11 bases outside the gene matches. Per germline, CDR1 MGHRA and CDR2 YSYEKL. The CDR3, as DNA: TGCGCCAGCAGCCAAGCCGACCTGACAGGGCTAGCCTACAATGAGCAGTTCTTC. Translation gives CASSQADLTGLAYNEQFF.

This clone was observed a handful of times. This chain joins TRBV19 and TRBJ1-5; tentatively, D is TRBD1 (5 bases). CDR1 and CDR2 (germline): LNHDA, SQIVND (reference sequence). Deletions cut 3 bases from V and 4 bases from J, with 10 bases between. CDR3 length: 14 residues. This CDR3 is CASSIWEGNQPQHF. DNA for the CDR3: TGTGCCAGTAGTATCTGGGAGGGGAATCAGCCCCAGCATTTT.

J is TRBJ2-3 and V is TRBV2, with 7 bases identical to TRBD1. Trimming cost V 6 bases and J 2 bases; bases outside gene matches: 8. This CDR3 comprises 15 residues. Germline CDR1 and CDR2: SNHLY and FYNNEI. This CDR3 reads CASRDRRYPTDTQYF. Here the CDR3 DNA reads TGTGCCAGCAGGGACAGGAGATACCCCACAGATACGCAGTATTTT.

The rearrangement joins TRBV7-9 to TRBJ2-1; D is undetermined. The V end lost 2 bases, the J end lost 0 bases, and 20 bases lay between the germline ends. The CDR3 loop spans 19 amino acids. CDR1 is SEHNR, CDR2 FQNEAQ, per germline (reference sequence). The CDR3 here is CASSLNLGAFSSSYNEQFF. CDR3 bases: TGTGCCAGCAGCTTAAATTTAGGCGCGTTCTCTAGCTCCTACAATGAGCAGTTCTTC.

V and J are TRBV10-1 and TRBJ2-5; the match to TRBD2 covers 9 bases. The J call may be faulty, since TRBJ2-7 better matches the DNA end. Per germline, CDR1 WNHNN and CDR2 SYGVQD (reference sequence). The CDR3 is 17 amino acids. CDR3 sequence reads: CASSGAGYSGGSYEQYF. The CDR3 nucleotides are TGCGCCAGCAGTGGAGCGGGGTATAGCGGGGGATCCTACGAGCAGTACTTC.

The rearrangement links TRBV27 to TRBJ2-7; 8 bases are shared with TRBD1. The J segment lost 1 base and the V segment lost 6 bases, leaving 8 bases of the junction unmatched. CDR1 and CDR2 (germline): MNHEY, SMNVEV (reference sequence). CDR3 size: 15 residues. The CDR3 DNA is TGTGCCAGCAGAAGGACAGGGCCGAATTCCTACGAGCAGTACTTC. Its translation is CASRRTGPNSYEQYF.

This sequence joins TRBV28 and TRBJ1-3; D unresolved. In germline, CDR1 is MDHEN, CDR2 SYDVKM. V was pared by 1 base and J by 0 bases, with 13 bases between. CDR3 length: 17 residues. The CDR3 protein is CASSLSSPGFSGNTIYF. In DNA form, the CDR3 reads TGTGCCAGCAGTTTATCTTCCCCGGGGTTCTCTGGAAACACCATATATTTT. The whole variable domain, filled in from reference TRBV28 and TRBJ1-3, reads DVKVTQSSRYLVKRTGEKVFLECVQDMDHENMFWYRQDPGLGLRLIYFSYDVKMKEKGDIPEGYSVSREKKERFSLILESASTNQTSMYLCASSLSSPGFSGNTIYFGEGSWLTVV.